A selection of T cell receptor beta chains follows, all from one sample in a study of T cell responses to AZD1222 COVID-19 vaccine. The protocol was immunoSEQ multiplex PCR, while the TCRdb copy is restricted to in-frame clones and leaves out a portion. The sample lists roughly 100,000 clones, roughly nine tenths occurring once. Here the sequenced sample was peripheral blood, taken 28 days after the second AZD1222 dose. The receptor source for this set is an adult who received the AZD1222 COVID-19 vaccine. Both conserved end residues are part of each CDR3. D genes are given only for firm matches. Clone size, where shown, is once, few, many, or a class for clones that have expanded.

d_gene	abundance	j_gene	v_gene	CDR3nt	CDR3aa
NA	NA	TRBJ1-2	TRBV28	TGTGCCAGCAGTCCGACGACCTATGGCTACACCTTC	CASSPTTYGYTF
NA	once	TRBJ2-2	TRBV4-2	TGTGCCAGCAGCCAATCCGTCAGCTACACCGGGGAGCTGTTTTTT	CASSQSVSYTGELFF
TRBD1	NA	TRBJ2-3	TRBV19	TGTGCCAGTAGAACCAGGACAGGGGGCACAGATACGCAGTATTTT	CASRTRTGGTDTQYF
NA	NA	TRBJ1-1	TRBV7-2	TGTGCCAGCAGCTTATCCCTGCAAACTGAAGCTTTCTTT	CASSLSLQTEAFF
TRBD1	NA	TRBJ1-6	TRBV30	TGTGCCTGGATAGCAGGGGGGACAAATTCACCCCTCCACTTT	CAWIAGGTNSPLHF
NA	NA	TRBJ2-1	TRBV19	TGTGCCAGTAGTCCCCCCCCGTGGAGCCGCTCCTACAATGAGCAGTTCTTC	CASSPPPWSRSYNEQFF
TRBD2	NA	TRBJ2-7	TRBV25-1	TGTGCCAGCAGTGATTTTTCGGGAGGTAACGAGCAGTACTTC	CASSDFSGGNEQYF
TRBD1	NA	TRBJ1-2	TRBV28	TGTGCCAGCAGTCTCGGGACAGGGGGCGCTGAGGGCTACACCTTC	CASSLGTGGAEGYTF
NA	NA	TRBJ2-3	TRBV7-3	TGTGCCAGCAGCTCATTAGCGAGGGCGAACACAGATACGCAGTATTTT	CASSSLARANTDTQYF
NA	NA	TRBJ2-2	TRBV6-1	TGTGCCAGCAGTGAAGTCCTAATTGGGGTTGGGACCGGGGAGCTGTTTTTT	CASSEVLIGVGTGELFF
NA	NA	TRBJ2-5	TRBV6-2/TRBV6-3	TGTGCCAGCAGCTCCTGGGCCGGGGAGACCCAGTACTTC	CASSSWAGETQYF
NA	NA	TRBJ2-3	TRBV27	TGTGCCAGCAGTTTCGGTTCGAGACCCTCTTTAAATACGCAGTATTTT	CASSFGSRPSLNTQYF